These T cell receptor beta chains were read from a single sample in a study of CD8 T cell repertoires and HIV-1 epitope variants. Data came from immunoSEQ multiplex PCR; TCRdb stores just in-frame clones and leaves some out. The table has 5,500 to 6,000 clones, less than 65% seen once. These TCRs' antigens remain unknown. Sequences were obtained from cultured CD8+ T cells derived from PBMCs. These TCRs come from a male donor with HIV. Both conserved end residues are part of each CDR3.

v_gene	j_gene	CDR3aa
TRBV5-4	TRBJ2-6	CASIGFVPDKVGPF
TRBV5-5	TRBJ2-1	CASSLDQGGNEQFF
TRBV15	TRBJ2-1	CATSRALPRVLTDNEQFF
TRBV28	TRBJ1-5	CASTTPRGPQHF
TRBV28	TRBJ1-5	CASSLGRTVGNQPQHF
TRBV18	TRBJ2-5	CASSLQGALETQYF
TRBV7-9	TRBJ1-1	CASSPPGQGWSEAFF
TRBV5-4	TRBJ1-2	CASSLVTGTNYGYTF
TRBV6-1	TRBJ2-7	CASSWAGQGTYEQYF
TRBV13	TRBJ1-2	CASSFADSFYGYTF
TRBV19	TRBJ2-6	CASSIDQGSGANVLTF
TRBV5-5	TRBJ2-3	CASSLWGPTDTQYF
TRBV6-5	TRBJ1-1	CASSYPGQGIYQAFF